This T cell receptor beta chain was observed in a study of T-cell reconstitution after alpha-beta-depleted transplantation in children. The authors prepared the TCRbeta library with unique molecular identifiers. MiXCR, run by TCRdb on the PCR reads, gives a single entry per CDR3 protein. The sample gives about 500,000 distinct CDR3 sequences, approximately 30% of which show up once; approximately 2.3% is in the top ten. This clonotype occurred a few times. CDR1 is ENHRY, CDR2 SYGVKD, per germline. The V end lost 3 bases, the J end lost 2 bases, and 7 bases lay between the germline ends. The CDR3 is 13 amino acids.

This specimen was PBMCs from the stem cell graft donor, taken from the stem cell graft. This chain links TRBV10-3 with TRBJ1-2; D perhaps matches TRBD1 (6 bases). This sequence originates from a human donor who donated a stem cell graft to a child with aplastic anemia. The CDR3 sequence is CAISDRGNYGYTF. The DNA for the CDR3 is TGTGCCATCAGTGATAGGGGGAACTATGGCTACACCTTC.